This TCR beta chain came from a study of regulatory T cells in long-lasting Graves disease (dated by TCRdb to the early 2020s). With regard to the full study: In the newly diagnosed Graves' disease group, patients had been taking antithyroid drugs for less than 3 months. Peripheral blood TCR sequencing and RNA sequencing compared persistent Graves' disease patients with newly diagnosed Graves' disease patients. The study took place in China and was registered as a clinical trial. A total of some 35 samples underwent TCR sequencing, from about 13 patients with persistent Graves' disease and approximately 20 patients with newly diagnosed Graves' disease. The paper as a whole reports these results and caveats: The small sample size was acknowledged by the authors as a limitation that may reduce accuracy. A larger number of public clonotypes was shared among persistent patients (around 2,700) than among newly diagnosed patients (over 850). Preferential use of TRBV28, TRBJ1-2 and TRBJ2-5 was observed in persistent disease, whereas TRBV20-1 and TRBJ2-1 were favored in newly diagnosed disease. Persistent Graves' disease patients showed lower TCR Shannon entropy and fewer highly expanded clones than newly diagnosed patients, suggesting clonal expansion. Peripheral blood alone was examined, since thyroid tissue, which constituted the primary lesion, could not be accessed. Sequencing and analysis were restricted to the TCR beta chain.

Receptors were amplified or captured by multiplex PCR. The sequencer listed for this sample is Illumina HiSeq 4000. iRepertoire HTBI primers and Arm-PCR amplification of CDR3 regions were used to construct TCR beta libraries. Before sequencing, the PCR products underwent gel purification. On the authors' methods: A total of around 59 TRBV and 14 TRBJ segments were identified across samples and were used for gene usage analysis of CDR3 amino acid clonotypes. Filtered high-quality paired reads were merged into contigs using COPE and FqMerger. BLAST was used to align contigs to the IMGT TRBV, TRBD and TRBJ reference genes, and CDR3 was defined following IMGT. Highly expanded clones were defined as clonotypes with a frequency above 0.1%. Repertoire diversity was measured by Shannon entropy, and V-J evenness by the Gini coefficient. A clonotype found in more than one individual was treated as public. TCRdb took the public reads, trimmed them with fastp at Q25, ran MiXCR for clone calling and kept in-frame beta chains. Merged by CDR3 protein, the rows form single entries marked with the most common genes and DNA. The V and J calls were not made by the authors but by TCRdb's processing. This sample gives some 370,000 distinct CDR3 sequences in total; about an eighth of them show up just once. Jointly, the top ten make up about 19% of the sample.

This clonotype appeared many times. Its antigen is not yet known. Base quality data are lacking; no much larger clone is found one base away. Trimming removed 2 bases from V and 3 bases from J, leaving 2 bases between the germline ends. The CDR3 holds 11 amino acids from the cysteine to the phenylalanine. Only the CDR3 part of the read is kept: 33 bases, read in frame from the first base. CDR1 is given as GTSNPN and CDR2 as SVGIG, both from the germline V gene (reference sequence). The time point label, read with the paper, signifies: newly diagnosed GD, antithyroid drugs for less than 3 months. For both TCR sequencing and RNA sequencing, RNA was extracted from PBMCs in TRIzol. The diagnosis of Graves' disease was made according to American Thyroid Association guidelines. The patients came from an endocrinology department in Xi'an, China. Each patient gave about 10 milliliters of peripheral blood, collected in an EDTA anticoagulant tube. Ficoll Paque Plus density gradient separation was used to isolate PBMCs, and no additional T cell sorting was done. An Agilent 2100 Bioanalyzer and agarose gel were used to assess RNA quality, and a NanoDrop 2000 was used to measure RNA concentration.

The data also belong to a second study, concerning T cells in Graves' hyperthyroidism and ophthalmopathy. The other study reports the following: Stable Graves' hyperthyroidism was defined as the absence of progression to ophthalmopathy over 18 months of follow-up. Hyperthyroidism patients were newly diagnosed, with disease duration under 2 months, and aged 18 to 65 years. Patients with uncontrolled infections, other autoimmune diseases, pregnancy or lactation were excluded. Clinical symptoms, serum thyroxine and TRAb, thyroid ultrasound, and orbital computed tomography formed the basis for the diagnoses. The first round of RT-PCR for the TCR CDR3 was performed with the HTBI primer set and the Qiagen OneStep RT-PCR kit. Most expanded thyroid clonotypes (frequency above 0.001) were also found in blood, which suggests that blood repertoires may mirror thyroid immune responses. Ophthalmopathy was separated from stable hyperthyroidism by a 13 V-J signature model, with over 85% sensitivity and about 84% specificity obtained in cross-validation and 80%/75% obtained in testing. In validation, progression to ophthalmopathy was predicted by the model with 70.59% sensitivity and 72% to 80% specificity, a median of about 6.8 months before onset. To identify TCR V-J signatures that set the groups apart, the researchers used a discovery cohort of about a hundred patients, made up of around 42 with Graves' ophthalmopathy and around 58 with stable Graves' hyperthyroidism. Prospective prediction of ophthalmopathy was tested in an independent validation cohort consisting of 18 hyperthyroidism patients and over 15 patients who later progressed to ophthalmopathy. The 100 discovery patients were randomly divided into training and test sets at a 7:3 ratio. The study also compared thyroid tissue and blood T-cell repertoires from about six Graves' hyperthyroidism patients. After sampling, hyperthyroidism patients received methimazole starting at 30 mg daily, and ophthalmopathy patients received high-dose intravenous methylprednisolone. Libraries were constructed in a second round of multiplex PCR, after which size selection and purification were performed. The libraries were sequenced on an Illumina HiSeq2000 using paired-end 100 bp reads. SOAPnuke was used to process the raw data, with reads discarded if the reads contained adapters or uncalled bases, had a mean Phred below 15, or lacked an exact constant-primer or identifier match. High-quality paired reads were merged with COPE v1.2.5, and unique nucleotide sequences were defined as clonotypes. Clonotypes were aligned to IMGT TRBV, TRBD and TRBJ reference segments using MiTCR v1.1. Only V-J combinations with frequency above 0.0001, covering 99% to 99.2% of repertoires, were analysed. A TCS score was defined as the ratio of F50 (clonal expansion) to E x V (chaos), with BLOSUM62-based TCRdist applied between CDR3 peptides within each V-J. Welch's t-statistics and random forest reduced several hundred V-J features to fewer than 15, which were used in a naive Bayes classifier (R e1071). No statistical method was used to set the sample size in advance, and investigators knew the group allocation. The paper reports TCR Vbeta CDR3 sequencing of 135 peripheral blood samples: 43 ophthalmopathy, about 75 hyperthyroidism and around 17 progressor patients.

This clonotype was sampled from a woman aged 18-29 years with Graves disease. Donor details come from another sample of the same person, matched by shared clones. The specimen was peripheral blood mononuclear cells (PBMCs), collected at new diagnosis, from a patient treated with antithyroid drugs. Recombination connected TRBV30 to TRBJ2-1; too little of a D gene remains to name it. The DNA sequence is as follows: TGTGCCTGGAGTTACTACAATGAGCAGTTCTTC. This gives the protein CAWSYYNEQFF.